The 28 T cell receptor beta chains reported below all come from one sample, sequenced in a study of human T cells and chemical hapten exposure. The sample's time point: healthy volunteer bleed at 2 weeks. The study extracted total RNA from unfractionated whole blood. TCRdb analysed the RACE reads with MiXCR anew, one entry per CDR3 protein. This table holds 100,000 to 150,000 distinct CDR3 sequences, 9% to 10% found once. The sample comprised whole blood. All receptors derive from a male donor in good health. Some clones in this sample may be carry-over from other donors' samples.

This clonotype occurred a few times. The chain employs TRBV9 and TRBJ2-7; 12 bases are shared with TRBD1. CDR1 and CDR2 from the germline V gene are SGDLS and YYNGEE. V dropped 2 bases and J dropped 3; count of bases not matched to a gene: 3. There are 15 residues in the CDR3. The CDR3 bases are TGTGCCAGCAGCGTGGGACAGGGGGCGATCTACGAGCAGTACTTC. Translated: CASSVGQGAIYEQYF.

This clonotype was seen at least ten times. The rearrangement links TRBV27 to TRBJ1-2, with TRBD1 identical over 10 bases. Germline CDR1 reads MNHEY; CDR2 reads SMNVEV (reference sequence). V was clipped by 4 bases and J by 7 bases; unmatched bases: 9. The CDR3 runs 15 residues. CDR3 amino acids: CASSSDRGRAVGYTF. The DNA for the CDR3 is TGTGCCAGCAGTTCGGACAGGGGGAGGGCGGTTGGCTACACCTTC.

The J gene is TRBJ2-7, the V gene TRBV27; no clear D gene. CDR3 size: 13 residues. Trimming took 1 base from V and 1 from J, leaving 5 bases between them. In germline, CDR1 is MNHEY, CDR2 SMNVEV (reference sequence). CDR3 sequence: CASSLYGSYEQYF. The CDR3, as DNA: TGTGCCAGCAGTTTATACGGGTCCTACGAGCAGTACTTC.

The CDR3 region has the DNA TGCAGTGCTAGTCGGGGTGGGGAGCAGTACTTC. It translates to CSASRGGEQYF. The rearrangement joins TRBV20-1 to TRBJ2-7; possible D gene TRBD2, 5 bases. Trimming stripped 3 bases from V and 7 bases from J, with 10 bases between. In germline, CDR1 is DFQATT, CDR2 SNEGSKA (reference sequence). The CDR3 extends over 11 amino acids.

This clonotype was seen more than once but under ten times. Here the CDR3 DNA reads TGTGCCACCAGCAGAGACACACAAGGGACTAGCGTGCACAATGAGCAGTTCTTC. Translation gives CATSRDTQGTSVHNEQFF. J is TRBJ2-1 and V is TRBV15; 10 positions agree with TRBD2. The V and J ends lost 0 bases and 5 bases, in that order; junction bases with no gene match: 10. The CDR3 is made up of 18 amino acids. CDR1 and CDR2 from the germline V gene are LNHNV and YYDKDF (reference sequence).

This clonotype turned up a few times. The V and J genes are TRBV20-1 and TRBJ1-4; D not resolved. Germline CDR1 is DFQATT and CDR2 is SNEGSKA (reference sequence). The germline V and J ends were trimmed by 6 bases and 5 bases, with 16 bases remaining between them. CDR3 length: 14 residues. The CDR3 DNA is TGCAGTGCCGCACCCAGTTCTATGAATGAAAAACTGTTTTTT. Amino acid sequence: CSAAPSSMNEKLFF.

The table lists this clonotype with a few counts. The V and J genes are TRBV19 and TRBJ2-5; TRBD1 aligns across 7 bases. CDR3 size: 15 residues. Unmatched junction bases numbered 7, after V lost 5 bases and J lost 1 base. In germline, CDR1 is LNHDA, CDR2 SQIVND (reference sequence). The CDR3 DNA is TGTGCCAGTAGTGGGTGGGACAGAAGCCAAGAGACCCAGTACTTC. Its translation: CASSGWDRSQETQYF.

This clonotype came up many times. V is TRBV5-6 and J is TRBJ1-2; D gene ambiguous. CDR1 and CDR2 from the germline V gene are SGHDT and YYEEEE. V shed 0 bases and J shed 4 bases, with 10 bases lying between them. CDR3 length: 14 amino acids. CDR3 amino acids: CASSLVGASYGYTF. DNA for the CDR3: TGTGCCAGCAGCTTGGTGGGCGCTTCCTATGGCTACACCTTC. Complete variable domain (other parts from reference TRBV5-6 and TRBJ1-2): DAGVTQSPTHLIKTRGQQVTLRCSPKSGHDTVSWYQQALGQGPQFIFQYYEEEERQRGNFPDRFSGHQFPNYSSELNVNALLLGDSALYLCASSLVGASYGYTFGSGTRLTVV.

This clonotype was observed at least ten times. This rearrangement joins TRBV4-3 to TRBJ2-2; D is unresolved. CDR1 and CDR2 (germline): LGHNA, YSLEER. CDR3 length equals 15 residues. Trimming stripped 4 bases from V and 1 base from J, with 10 bases between. This chain's CDR3 is CASSRGTVNTGELFF. In DNA, the CDR3 is TGCGCCAGCAGCCGGGGAACAGTGAACACCGGGGAGCTGTTTTTT.

This clonotype was recorded many times. The rearrangement uses TRBV18 and TRBJ2-3, with TRBD2 identical over 7 bases. Losses at the gene ends were 2 bases for V and 2 bases for J; bases not matched to a gene: 7. There are 16 residues in the CDR3. Per germline, CDR1 KGHSH and CDR2 LQKENI. CDR3 in amino acids: CASSPKLAAVTDTQYF. CDR3 DNA sequence: TGTGCCAGCTCACCAAAGCTAGCGGCCGTCACAGATACGCAGTATTTT.

This clonotype was picked up a small number of times. The rearrangement joins TRBV10-3 to TRBJ2-6, with D perhaps matching TRBD2 (7 bases). The CDR3 is 16 amino acids. Germline V gives CDR1 ENHRY, CDR2 SYGVKD. Trimming pared 6 bases from V and 0 bases from J, leaving 12 bases between. In DNA, the CDR3 is TGTGCCATCAGGGGAGGGGACACCTCTGGGGCCAACGTCCTGACTTTC. This translates into CAIRGGDTSGANVLTF.

This clonotype was seen ten or more times. The J gene is TRBJ2-7, the V gene TRBV6-5, with 8 bases lining up with TRBD1. Germline V CDR1 and CDR2: MNHEY, SVGAGI. CDR3 length: 14 residues. V lost 10 bases to trimming and J lost 6 bases; unmatched junction nucleotides: 14. This CDR3 reads CATHQRTGLSEQYF. Written as DNA, the CDR3 is TGTGCCACCCACCAGCGGACAGGGCTCTCCGAGCAGTACTTC.

The V gene is TRBV30, the J gene TRBJ1-5; 10 positions agree with TRBD1. This CDR3 comprises 15 residues. J gave up 6 bases and V 1 base, and 6 bases lay outside the gene matches. CDR1 is GTSNPN, CDR2 SVGIG, per germline (reference sequence). The CDR3 DNA sequence: TGTGCCTGGAGTGCCAGACAGGGGGCCTTTCAGCCCCAGCATTTT. It encodes CAWSARQGAFQPQHF. Complete variable domain (other parts from reference TRBV30 and TRBJ1-5): SQTIHQWPATLVQPVGSPLSLECTVEGTSNPNLYWYRQAAGRGLQLLFYSVGIGQISSEVPQNLSASRPQDRQFILSSKKLLLSDSGFYLCAWSARQGAFQPQHFGDGTRLSIL.

This clonotype appeared many times. The gene calls are TRBV9 and TRBJ2-5, with D tentatively TRBD2 (5 bases). The CDR3 contains 16 residues. The germline CDR1 and CDR2 sequences are SGDLS and YYNGEE. V lost 4 bases and J lost 1, with 17 bases in between. The CDR3 is CASSSFGGPIQETQYF. The CDR3 DNA reads as TGTGCCAGCAGCTCTTTCGGAGGCCCGATCCAAGAGACCCAGTACTTC.

Turning to this clonotype: A much larger clone differs by one base, so this may be a read error. V gene TRBV6-5 combines with J gene TRBJ2-7; no reliable D call. Germline lookup yields CDR1 MNHEY and CDR2 SVGAGI. The CDR3 spans 11 residues. The CDR3 is CVSRSSREQYF. The DNA for the CDR3 is TGTGTCAGCAGAAGTAGTCGGGAGCAGTACTTC.

This clonotype appeared a few times. This sequence joins TRBV20-1 and TRBJ2-1; 7 bases fit TRBD2. CDR3 size: 15 residues. V gave up 0 bases and J gave up 8 bases; unmatched junction bases: 10. From germline, CDR1 is DFQATT and CDR2 SNEGSKA (reference sequence). The CDR3 loop reads CSARDWWEGHYEQFF. CDR3 bases: TGCAGTGCTAGAGATTGGTGGGAGGGCCACTATGAGCAGTTCTTC.

This clonotype appeared once. The J gene is TRBJ2-7, the V gene TRBV29-1, with D possibly being TRBD2 (7 bases). The ends were cut back, 6 bases at V and 0 bases at J, with 12 bases in the middle. CDR3 length: 13 amino acids. Germline-derived CDR1 and CDR2 are SQVTM and ANQGSEA. CDR3 bases: TGCAGCGTGGGGGGGGACATCTCCTACGAGCAGTACTTC. Its protein is CSVGGDISYEQYF.

Many counts were recorded for this clonotype. The chain uses TRBV24-1 and TRBJ2-3; 9 bases align to TRBD1. J gave up 0 bases and V 9 bases, and 0 bases lay outside the gene matches. The CDR3 has 13 amino acids. Germline lookup yields CDR1 KGHDR and CDR2 SFDVKD. CDR3 coding DNA: TGTGCCACCGGGACAGGGAGCACAGATACGCAGTATTTT. As protein: CATGTGSTDTQYF.

This clonotype has a handful of counts. The rearrangement joins TRBV5-1 to TRBJ2-1, with a weak D call TRBD1 (6 bases). Germline V gene data show CDR1 as SGHRS and CDR2 as YFSETQ. Trimming shortened V by 0 bases and J by 2 bases, and 9 bases separated the two germline ends. The CDR3 runs to 15 residues. The CDR3 loop is CASSLVRTAYNEQFF. CDR3 DNA: TGCGCCAGCAGCTTGGTAAGGACAGCCTACAATGAGCAGTTCTTC.

This clonotype was seen a few times. J is TRBJ2-5 and V is TRBV10-3; no clear D gene. V dropped 4 bases and J dropped 0 bases, with 6 bases sitting between them. Germline V gives CDR1 ENHRY, CDR2 SYGVKD. This CDR3 has 13 amino acids. The CDR3, as DNA: TGTGCCATCAGTGCGACCAACCAAGAGACCCAGTACTTC. It specifies CAISATNQETQYF.

This clonotype was counted many times. The rearrangement joins TRBV6-5 to TRBJ1-1, with 8 bases lining up with TRBD1. Unmatched junction bases numbered 6, after V lost 6 bases and J lost 0 bases. Germline values: CDR1 MNHEY, CDR2 SVGAGI. The CDR3 covers 15 residues. The CDR3 loop is CASRTTGGMNTEAFF. The CDR3 coding sequence is TGTGCCAGCAGAACTACAGGGGGAATGAACACTGAAGCTTTCTTT.

This clonotype was seen more than once but under ten times. The chain is built from TRBV6-1 and TRBJ2-1; 7 nucleotides agree with TRBD1. V lost 1 base and J lost 4; bases outside the gene matches: 13. CDR1 is MNHNS and CDR2 is SASEGT in the germline V gene. The CDR3 sequence is 18 residues long. The CDR3 loop is CASSEVTIGTASYNEQFF. CDR3 nucleotides: TGTGCCAGCAGTGAAGTGACCATCGGGACAGCGAGTTACAATGAGCAGTTCTTC.

In its sample, this clonotype was seen many times. The chain recombines TRBV29-1 with TRBJ2-5, with D uncertain. CDR1 SQVTM and CDR2 ANQGSEA come from the germline V gene. The CDR3 runs 12 residues. Between the trimmed V and J ends, which lost 4 bases and 5 bases, there was a span of 11 bases. The CDR3 here is CSVVRSAETQYF. As DNA, the CDR3 is TGCAGCGTTGTTCGTTCCGCGGAGACCCAGTACTTC.

This clonotype was detected many times. This chain connects TRBV9 to TRBJ2-5; the D is unclear. The CDR3 totals 15 residues. V was pared by 4 bases and J by 2 bases, with 15 bases between. Germline CDR1 is SGDLS and CDR2 is YYNGEE. This CDR3 reads CASSSQTQPQETQYF. As DNA, the CDR3 is TGTGCCAGCAGCTCCCAGACCCAACCGCAAGAGACCCAGTACTTC.

The rearrangement uses TRBV12-3 or TRBV12-4 and TRBJ2-7, with unresolved D. Trimming left V 1 base short and J 6 bases short, with 13 bases between. The CDR3 is made up of 14 amino acids. The CDR3 DNA follows: TGTGCCAGCAGTTTAGACGCCGGTACCGTCGAGCAGTACTTC. Protein sequence: CASSLDAGTVEQYF.

This clonotype was detected a few times. The chain couples TRBV5-1 to TRBJ1-4; D gene uncertain. Germline CDR1 and CDR2: SGHRS and YFSETQ. Deletions cut 0 bases from V and 8 bases from J, with 11 bases between. This CDR3 region has 14 residues. The CDR3 DNA is TGCGCCAGCAGCTTGGACCGAGCGGGAGAAAAACTGTTTTTT. Protein sequence: CASSLDRAGEKLFF.

The rearrangement uses TRBV6-2 or TRBV6-3 and TRBJ2-2; TRBD1 aligns across 7 bases. The germline V gene has CDR1 MNHEY and CDR2 SVGEGT. The CDR3 totals 15 residues. After removal of 0 bases from V and 4 bases from J, the junction contained 2 bases not matched to a gene. CDR3 sequence reads: CASSYSTGTTGELFF. The DNA for the CDR3 is TGTGCCAGCAGTTACTCGACAGGGACCACCGGGGAGCTGTTTTTT.

V is TRBV20-1 and J is TRBJ2-5; D is unresolved. Germline CDR1 and CDR2: DFQATT and SNEGSKA (reference sequence). CDR3 length equals 10 residues. V was trimmed by 6 bases and J by 5 bases, leaving 7 bases between them. CDR3 amino acids: CSAKSETQYF. The CDR3 coding sequence is TGCAGTGCAAAGTCTGAGACCCAGTACTTC.